The clone carrying this T cell receptor (beta chain) occurred once. This entry comes from a study of graft-versus-host responses after intestinal transplantation. For the study at large: Multivisceral, liver-intestinal, or isolated intestinal grafts went to recipients.

Sequencing used immunoSEQ multiplex PCR; TCRdb keeps in-frame clones, though not all of them. In the table there are about 97,000 clones, around nine tenths of which are singletons. With V trimmed by 5 bases and J by 11 bases, 12 bases remained unmatched. The CDR3 is 14 residues long. The germline V gene encodes CDR1 PRHDT and CDR2 FYEKMQ (reference sequence). This material consisted of PBMCs, taken just under 460 days after intestinal transplant. The chain has TRBV13 and TRBJ2-5; 9 positions agree with TRBD1. The clonotype was recovered from a human patient who received an intestinal transplant, so some T cells may come from the graft donor. The CDR3 region is CASSRPGQGREQYF. The CDR3 nucleotides read TGTGCCAGCAGCCGACCGGGACAGGGACGGGAGCAGTACTTC.